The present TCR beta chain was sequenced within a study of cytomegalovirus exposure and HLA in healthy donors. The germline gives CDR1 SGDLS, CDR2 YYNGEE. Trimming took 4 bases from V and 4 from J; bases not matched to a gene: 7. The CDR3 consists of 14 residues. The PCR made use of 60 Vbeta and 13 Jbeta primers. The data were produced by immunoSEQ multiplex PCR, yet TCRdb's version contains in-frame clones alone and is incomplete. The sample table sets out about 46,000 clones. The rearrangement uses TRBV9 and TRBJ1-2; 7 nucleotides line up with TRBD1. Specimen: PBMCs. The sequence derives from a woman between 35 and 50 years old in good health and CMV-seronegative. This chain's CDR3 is CASSPRQGTYGYTF. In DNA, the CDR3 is TGTGCCAGCAGCCCCCGACAGGGAACCTATGGCTACACCTTC.